The present entry profiles one T cell receptor (beta chain) with its context. The sample is drawn from a study of blood T cell repertoires in COVID-19. Study-wide context: T cells, B-cell-depleted T cells, or PBMCs supplied cDNA or gDNA.

Authors' analysis steps: Amplifying reference gene primers gave estimates of nucleated cell counts. The method was immunoSEQ multiplex PCR; TCRdb's version includes in-frame clones alone and lacks a portion of them. V and J calls and clone size are copied from that table; D and trimming were computed from the DNA. The sample shows 490,000 or so clones, more than 85% of them seen only once. From germline, CDR1 is PRHDT and CDR2 FYEKMQ (reference sequence). The CDR3 runs 12 residues. V was shortened by 7 bases and J by 13 bases, with 18 bases between the two germline ends. The study drew participants aged about 18 to 95 years from some 25 US areas. Two negative PCRs, clearance, or symptom resolution characterized the recovered Cohort 3 donors.

The sequencing sample was made of PBMCs or T cells enriched from blood (not recorded which). This clonotype originated in a woman aged 55-70 years who had recovered from COVID-19. The genes are TRBV13 and TRBJ2-3; tentative D call: TRBD2 (6 bases). CDR3 DNA: TGTGCCAGCAACTCGGAGGGACTGTCTAAGTATTTT. Residues: CASNSEGLSKYF.